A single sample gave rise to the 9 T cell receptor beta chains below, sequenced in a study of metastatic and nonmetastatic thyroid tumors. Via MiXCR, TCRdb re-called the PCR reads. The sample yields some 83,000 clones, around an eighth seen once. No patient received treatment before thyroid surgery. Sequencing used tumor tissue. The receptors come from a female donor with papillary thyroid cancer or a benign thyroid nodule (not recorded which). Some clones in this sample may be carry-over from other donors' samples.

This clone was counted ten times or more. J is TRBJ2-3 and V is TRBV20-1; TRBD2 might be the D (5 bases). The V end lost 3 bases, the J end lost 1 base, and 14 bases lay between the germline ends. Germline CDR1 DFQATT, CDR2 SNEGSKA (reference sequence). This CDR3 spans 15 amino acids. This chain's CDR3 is CSASNWLSGTDTQYF. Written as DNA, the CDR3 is TGCAGTGCTAGTAACTGGCTTAGCGGCACAGATACGCAGTATTTT.

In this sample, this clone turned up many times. The CDR3 spells CASSGLGQPYGYTF. The CDR3, as DNA: TGTGCCAGCAGTGGCCTAGGGCAGCCCTATGGCTACACCTTC. The chain employs TRBV2 and TRBJ1-2; no reliable D call. Trimming pared 4 bases from V and 4 bases from J, leaving 13 bases between. The V gene's germline CDR1 is SNHLY and CDR2 FYNNEI. The CDR3 is 14 residues long.

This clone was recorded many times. CDR3 sequence (DNA): TGTGCCACCACTCTCCCCAGGGGGCATGATGAAAAACTGTTTTTT. Translated, it gives CATTLPRGHDEKLFF. The rearrangement uses TRBV24-1 and TRBJ1-4, with 8 bases matching TRBD1. The V gene end was trimmed by 8 bases and the J gene end by 6 bases; junction bases not matched to a gene: 10. The CDR3 spans 15 residues. Germline CDR1 is KGHDR and CDR2 is SFDVKD.

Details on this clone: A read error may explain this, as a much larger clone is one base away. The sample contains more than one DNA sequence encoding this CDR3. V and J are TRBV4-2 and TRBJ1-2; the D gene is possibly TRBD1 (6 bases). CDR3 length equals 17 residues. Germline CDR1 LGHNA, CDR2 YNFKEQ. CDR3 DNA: TGTGCCAGCAGCCAGGATCCACAGGGTAGGAGGAACTATGGCTACACCTTT. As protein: CASSQDPQGRRNYGYTF.

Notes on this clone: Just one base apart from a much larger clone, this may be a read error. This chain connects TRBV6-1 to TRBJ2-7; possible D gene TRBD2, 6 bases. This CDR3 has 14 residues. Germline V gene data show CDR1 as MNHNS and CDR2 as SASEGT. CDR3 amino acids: CASSGASERYDQYF. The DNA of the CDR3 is TGTGCCAGCAGTGGTGCTAGCGAGCGTTACGATCAGTACTTC.

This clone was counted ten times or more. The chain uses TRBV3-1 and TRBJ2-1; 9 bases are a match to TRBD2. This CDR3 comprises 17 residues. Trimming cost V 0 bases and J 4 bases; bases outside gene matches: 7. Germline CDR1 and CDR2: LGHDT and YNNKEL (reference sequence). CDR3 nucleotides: TGTGCCAGCAGCCAAGATGTACTAGCGGGTGGGTACAATGAGCAGTTCTTC. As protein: CASSQDVLAGGYNEQFF.

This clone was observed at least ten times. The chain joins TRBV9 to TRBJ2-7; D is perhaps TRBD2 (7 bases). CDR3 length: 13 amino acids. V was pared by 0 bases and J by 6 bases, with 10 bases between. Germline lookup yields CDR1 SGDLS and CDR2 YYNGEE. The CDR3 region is CASSVGGGGEQYF. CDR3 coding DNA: TGTGCCAGCAGCGTAGGGGGGGGCGGCGAGCAGTACTTC.

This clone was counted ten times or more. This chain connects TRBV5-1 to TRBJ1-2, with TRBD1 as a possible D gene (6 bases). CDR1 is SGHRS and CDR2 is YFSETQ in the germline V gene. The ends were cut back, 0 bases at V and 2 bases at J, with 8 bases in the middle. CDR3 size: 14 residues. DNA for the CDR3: TGCGCCAGCAGCTTGGGACAGGTCAACTATGGCTACACCTTC. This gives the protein CASSLGQVNYGYTF.

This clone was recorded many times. The CDR3 bases are TGCGCCAGCAGCATGGGGGGATGGTTCACTGAAGCTTTCTTT. Amino acid sequence: CASSMGGWFTEAFF. The chain uses TRBV5-1 and TRBJ1-1; maybe TRBD1 (5 bases). This CDR3 has 14 amino acids. The germline V and J ends were trimmed by 4 bases and 4 bases, with 14 bases remaining between them. Germline values: CDR1 SGHRS, CDR2 YFSETQ.